The source of this TCR beta chain is a study of human T cells and chemical hapten exposure. Study-level information: Small pooled library volume differences mainly caused per-sample TCR yield variation. General observations from the study: TCRs exceeding a frequency of 1 in 1000 stayed unchanged under DPC sensitization.

Time point noted: healthy volunteer bleed at 2 weeks. The study extracted total RNA from unfractionated whole blood. In TCRdb, the RACE reads were re-called with MiXCR into one record per CDR3 protein. The data show 50,000 or so distinct CDR3 sequences, about 4.1% seen once. Trimming removed 5 bases at V and 1 base at J, with 13 bases between. Germline V gene sequence: CDR1 MNHEY, CDR2 SVGAGI. The CDR3 sequence is 15 residues long. Ten or more counts support this clonotype. Its target is not known. This sequence was found in a human donor in good health. Some clones in this sample may be carry-over from other donors' samples. The sequencing sample was made of whole blood. The rearrangement joins TRBV6-5 to TRBJ2-3, with TRBD2 as a possible D gene (6 bases). The CDR3 DNA sequence: TGTGCCAGCAGTACGGGCGGGGCGGGCACAGATACGCAGTATTTT. It is translated as CASSTGGAGTDTQYF.